The 25 T cell receptor beta chains below come from one sample, sequenced in a study of shared clonotypes between healthy human individuals. This table comes from immunoSEQ multiplex PCR, and its TCRdb copy is limited to in-frame clones, with some not included. This repertoire shows some 1.5 million clones, roughly 98% found once; its top ten account for roughly 0.42%. Sequenced sample: naive CD4+ T cells sorted from blood. Subset meaning: CD45RA+ positively selected. The receptor source for this set is a young man in good health.

J is TRBJ2-7 and V is TRBV11-2; TRBD1 agrees at 9 bases. The CDR3 is 15 amino acids. The germline gives CDR1 SGHAT, CDR2 FQNNGV. The V segment lost 3 bases and the J segment 5 bases; nucleotides outside the gene matches: 8. Here the CDR3 DNA reads TGTGCCAGCAGCTTTTTTGGGACAGGGAACCACGAGCAGTACTTC. This codes for CASSFFGTGNHEQYF. The variable domain in full, completed from reference TRBV11-2 and TRBJ2-7, reads EAGVAQSPRYKIIEKRQSVAFWCNPISGHATLYWYQQILGQGPKLLIQFQNNGVVDDSQLPKDRFSAERLKGVDSTLKIQPAKLEDSAVYLCASSFFGTGNHEQYFGPGTRLTVT.

This chain uses TRBV4-1 with TRBJ2-7, with 12 nucleotides matching TRBD1. The CDR3 is 16 residues long. With 1 base clipped from V and 3 bases from J, the junction kept 4 bases outside the gene matches. Germline loops: CDR1 MGHRA, CDR2 YSYEKL. The CDR3 region has the DNA TGCGCCAGCAGCCAAGTCGGGGACAGGGGGCGCTACGAGCAGTACTTC. Protein product: CASSQVGDRGRYEQYF.

The chain employs TRBV4-2 and TRBJ2-2, with 7 positions matching TRBD1. Germline V gives CDR1 LGHNA, CDR2 YNFKEQ. The CDR3 covers 16 residues. V lost 1 base and J lost 6; bases outside the gene matches: 8. The CDR3 nucleotides read TGTGCCAGCAGCCAAGTCCCTGGGACAGATCCCGGGGAGCTGTTTTTT. Translated, it gives CASSQVPGTDPGELFF.

V gene TRBV30 combines with J gene TRBJ1-1; no clear D gene. The CDR3 is made up of 16 amino acids. CDR1 is GTSNPN, CDR2 SVGIG, per germline (reference sequence). V was trimmed by 4 bases and J by 0 bases, leaving 18 bases between them. CDR3 loop: CAWNGPPPRVNTEAFF. In DNA form, the CDR3 reads TGTGCCTGGAATGGTCCTCCGCCTAGGGTGAACACTGAAGCTTTCTTT. The variable domain in full, with the rest retrieved from reference TRBV30 and TRBJ1-1, is SQTIHQWPATLVQPVGSPLSLECTVEGTSNPNLYWYRQAAGRGLQLLFYSVGIGQISSEVPQNLSASRPQDRQFILSSKKLLLSDSGFYLCAWNGPPPRVNTEAFFGQGTRLTVV.

The chain employs TRBV11-3 and TRBJ2-1; 9 bases are shared with TRBD1. The CDR3 loop spans 18 amino acids. Germline CDR1 SGHNT, CDR2 YENEEA. The V and J ends lost 5 bases and 8 bases, in that order; junction bases with no gene match: 19. The CDR3 loop reads CASSPGTGWLVQQDEQFF. CDR3 DNA sequence: TGTGCCAGCAGCCCCGGGACAGGGTGGTTAGTACAGCAAGATGAGCAGTTCTTC.

The J gene is TRBJ2-2, the V gene TRBV11-2; D gene ambiguous. Trimming cost V 0 bases and J 6 bases, with 5 bases left between them. Germline CDR1 and CDR2: SGHAT and FQNNGV. This CDR3 has 13 residues. The CDR3 nucleotides are TGTGCCAGCAGCTTAGATGTGTCCGGGGAGCTGTTTTTT. This sequence encodes CASSLDVSGELFF.

This chain joins TRBV27 and TRBJ2-7, with no clear D. The CDR3 sequence is 14 residues long. Trimming took 5 bases from V and 5 from J, leaving 16 bases between them. The germline V gene encodes CDR1 MNHEY and CDR2 SMNVEV (reference sequence). Here the CDR3 DNA reads TGTGCCAGCAGTGAAACTAACGTTGGCAACGAGCAGTACTTC. Translating it yields CASSETNVGNEQYF.

The chain couples TRBV2 to TRBJ2-1; 13 bases match TRBD2. The ends lost 3 bases at V and 12 bases at J; junction bases unmatched: 8. The CDR3 is 15 amino acids. Germline CDR1 and CDR2: SNHLY and FYNNEI. DNA of the CDR3: TGTGCCAGCAGTGACAGGACTAGCGGGAGAGGCGGGCAGTTCTTC. This codes for CASSDRTSGRGGQFF.

J is TRBJ2-5 and V is TRBV5-4; 9 nucleotides align to TRBD1. From germline, CDR1 is SGHNT and CDR2 YYREEE (reference sequence). The junction had 4 bases not matched to a gene; V was cut back by 0 bases and J by 4 bases. This CDR3 is 15 amino acids long. CDR3 loop: CASSLVWDRVETQYF. CDR3 in DNA: TGTGCCAGCAGCTTGGTGTGGGACAGGGTAGAGACCCAGTACTTC.

As to this clone: The sample carries other DNA sequences with the same CDR3. The CDR3, as DNA: TGTGCCAGCAGTGGGACAGCAACTAATGAAAAACTGTTTTTT. Translation gives CASSGTATNEKLFF. The V and J genes are TRBV2 and TRBJ1-4; a possible D gene is TRBD1 (6 bases). V was shortened by 4 bases and J by 0 bases, with 6 bases between the two germline ends. This CDR3 is built from 14 residues. Germline V gene sequence: CDR1 SNHLY, CDR2 FYNNEI.

Comments on this clone: The same CDR3 is also encoded by other DNA sequences in this sample. The chain links TRBV27 to TRBJ2-7, with a possible D match to TRBD1 (5 bases). V lost 4 bases and J 2 bases, leaving 12 bases between the germline ends. The CDR3 is made up of 14 amino acids. CDR1 MNHEY and CDR2 SMNVEV come from the germline V gene (reference sequence). The DNA for the CDR3 is TGTGCCAGCAGTTCACCAGGGCTACCCTACGAGCAGTACTTC. The encoded protein is CASSSPGLPYEQYF.

This chain's CDR3 is CASSLAGLMGTQYF. CDR3 DNA: TGTGCCAGCAGCTTGGCCGGGTTGATGGGGACCCAGTACTTC. This chain uses TRBV5-4 with TRBJ2-5, with unresolved D. V was cut by 0 bases and J by 7 bases, with 13 bases left in between. Germline V gene lookup returns CDR1 SGHNT and CDR2 YYREEE (reference sequence). The CDR3 runs to 14 residues.

The rearrangement joins TRBV19 to TRBJ2-7; 11 bases match TRBD2. The germline V gene encodes CDR1 LNHDA and CDR2 SQIVND (reference sequence). The V gene end was trimmed by 5 bases and the J gene end by 0 bases; junction bases not matched to a gene: 3. This CDR3 is built from 15 residues. Written as DNA, the CDR3 is TGTGCCAGTAGTGTCGGGACTAGCGGCTCCTACGAGCAGTACTTC. Protein: CASSVGTSGSYEQYF.

This chain joins TRBV4-2 and TRBJ1-1; D unclear. Germline CDR1 reads LGHNA; CDR2 reads YNFKEQ. V lost 0 bases and J 1 base, leaving 21 bases between the germline ends. The CDR3 extends over 19 amino acids. The CDR3 DNA reads TGTGCCAGCAGCCAAGACTCTGATCGAGAAACTTACGCGAACACTGAAGCTTTCTTT. It translates to CASSQDSDRETYANTEAFF.

The chain is built from TRBV6-4 and TRBJ2-1, with 13 bases aligning to TRBD2. Germline loops: CDR1 MRHNA, CDR2 SNTAGT. The CDR3 extends over 14 amino acids. Trimming took 8 bases from V and 9 from J; bases not matched to a gene: 7. The CDR3 region is CASRTSGSLGEQFF. CDR3 DNA sequence: TGTGCCAGCCGGACTAGCGGGAGTTTAGGTGAGCAGTTCTTC.

V usage is TRBV9 and J usage is TRBJ1-2; D not resolved. CDR1 is SGDLS, CDR2 YYNGEE, per germline. The length of the CDR3 is 15 residues. The V end lost 0 bases, the J end lost 2 bases, and 11 bases lay between the germline ends. This chain's CDR3 is CASSVALAGNYGYTF. In DNA, the CDR3 is TGTGCCAGCAGCGTAGCCCTGGCAGGCAACTATGGCTACACCTTC. Full variable domain (remainder filled in from reference TRBV9 and TRBJ1-2): DSGVTQTPKHLITATGQRVTLRCSPRSGDLSVYWYQQSLDQGLQFLIQYYNGEERAKGNILERFSAQQFPDLHSELNLSSLELGDSALYFCASSVALAGNYGYTFGSGTRLTVV.

The chain links TRBV7-2 to TRBJ2-3; 12 bases line up with TRBD2. CDR3 length: 18 amino acids. From germline, CDR1 is SGHTA and CDR2 FQGNSA. The trim removed 1 base at V and 1 base at J, leaving 6 bases unmatched. The CDR3 reads CASSLGLAGEFGTDTQYF. The CDR3 coding sequence is TGTGCCAGCAGCTTAGGACTAGCGGGAGAGTTTGGCACAGATACGCAGTATTTT.

The chain joins TRBV7-2 to TRBJ1-3; tentative D call: TRBD1 (5 bases). CDR1 and CDR2 from the germline V gene are SGHTA and FQGNSA. The CDR3 spans 14 residues. Trimming took off 5 bases at V and 0 bases at J, with 8 bases between the two ends. The chain's CDR3 is CASSADSSGNTIYF. DNA of the CDR3: TGTGCCAGCAGCGCAGACAGCTCTGGAAACACCATATATTTT.

This chain links TRBV7-2 with TRBJ2-5, with D unclear. The CDR3 extends over 12 amino acids. From germline, CDR1 is SGHTA and CDR2 FQGNSA. V lost 4 bases, J lost 1 base, and 4 bases lay in between. The DNA of the CDR3 is TGTGCCAGCAGCTCTACCCAAGAGACCCAGTACTTC. Translated: CASSSTQETQYF.

As regards this clone: The sample carries other DNA sequences with the same CDR3. This chain connects TRBV19 to TRBJ1-3, with 7 bases matching TRBD1. CDR1 and CDR2 from the germline V gene are LNHDA and SQIVND (reference sequence). The CDR3 runs to 14 residues. Trimming cost V 3 bases and J 2 bases; bases outside gene matches: 1. The CDR3 DNA sequence: TGTGCCAGTAGTATCACAGGGGCTGGAAACACCATATATTTT. It is translated as CASSITGAGNTIYF.

The chain joins TRBV4-2 to TRBJ2-5; D is possibly TRBD2 (5 bases). This CDR3 comprises 12 residues. The germline CDR1 and CDR2 sequences are LGHNA and YNFKEQ. Trimming pared 1 base from V and 5 bases from J, leaving 5 bases between. CDR3 bases: TGTGCCAGCAGCCAAGGGGAGGAGACCCAGTACTTC. It yields the protein CASSQGEETQYF.

The chain carries TRBV25-1 and TRBJ2-7; TRBD1 or TRBD2 may be the D gene (5 bases each). Germline loops: CDR1 MGHDK, CDR2 SYGVNS. CDR3 length equals 10 residues. V was trimmed by 3 bases and J by 10 bases, leaving 7 bases between them. CDR3 loop: CASSDWDQYF. CDR3 bases: TGTGCCAGCAGTGATTGGGACCAGTACTTC.

The chain carries TRBV6-6 and TRBJ2-1; 8 positions agree with TRBD2. Germline CDR1 reads MNHNY; CDR2 reads SVGAGI (reference sequence). The trim removed 8 bases at V and 4 bases at J, leaving 10 bases unmatched. The CDR3 extends over 15 amino acids. The CDR3 reads CASLTVSGNYNEQFF. CDR3 nucleotide sequence: TGTGCCAGCCTTACCGTTAGCGGGAATTACAATGAGCAGTTCTTC.

This chain connects TRBV7-9 to TRBJ1-2; no firm D call. This CDR3 region has 14 residues. The germline V and J ends were trimmed by 0 bases and 4 bases, with 9 bases remaining between them. Germline V lookup: CDR1 SEHNR, CDR2 FQNEAQ (reference sequence). The CDR3 loop is CASSLAGNLYGYTF. Here the CDR3 DNA reads TGTGCCAGCAGCTTAGCAGGGAATCTCTATGGCTACACCTTC.

This CDR3 reads CSVMGRFTDTQYF. The CDR3 coding sequence is TGCAGCGTGATGGGCAGATTCACAGATACGCAGTATTTT. The V and J genes are TRBV29-1 and TRBJ2-3; no reliable D call. V lost 6 bases and J lost 2, with 12 bases in between. This CDR3 is built from 13 residues. Germline V gene lookup returns CDR1 SQVTM and CDR2 ANQGSEA.